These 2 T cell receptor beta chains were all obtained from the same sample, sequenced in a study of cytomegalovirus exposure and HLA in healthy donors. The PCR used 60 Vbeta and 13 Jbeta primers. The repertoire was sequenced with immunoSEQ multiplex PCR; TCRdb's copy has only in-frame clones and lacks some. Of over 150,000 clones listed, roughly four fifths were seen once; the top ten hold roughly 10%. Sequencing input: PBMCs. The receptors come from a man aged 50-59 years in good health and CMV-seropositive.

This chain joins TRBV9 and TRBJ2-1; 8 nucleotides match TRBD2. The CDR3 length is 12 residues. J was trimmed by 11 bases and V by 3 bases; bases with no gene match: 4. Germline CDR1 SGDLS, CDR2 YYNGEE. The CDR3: CASSAGTSKQFF. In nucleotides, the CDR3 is TGTGCCAGCAGCGCCGGGACTAGTAAGCAGTTCTTC.

CDR3 loop: CASSYAGAGTEAFF. The CDR3 DNA reads TGTGCCAGCAGTTACGCAGGCGCGGGCACTGAAGCTTTCTTT. V and J are TRBV6-5 and TRBJ1-1; D unclear. V lost 2 bases to trimming and J lost 4 bases, with 11 bases between them. The CDR3 spans 14 residues. CDR1 and CDR2 from the germline V gene are MNHEY and SVGAGI.